The 24 T cell receptor beta chains reported below all come from one sample, sequenced in a study of cytomegalovirus exposure and HLA in healthy donors. In the PCR, 60 Vbeta and 13 Jbeta primers were used. The method was immunoSEQ multiplex PCR; TCRdb's version includes in-frame clones alone and lacks a portion of them. The repertoire table contains tens of thousands of clones. Sequenced material: PBMCs. The origin of the receptors is a woman aged 60-70 years in good health and CMV-seronegative.

The J gene is TRBJ1-4, the V gene TRBV18, with D unresolved. The V end was cut by 3 bases, the J end by 3 bases, with 11 bases between. This CDR3 contains 15 residues. CDR1 and CDR2 from the germline V gene are KGHSH and LQKENI. The CDR3 sequence: CASSPSEGANEKLFF. Written as DNA, the CDR3 is TGTGCCAGCTCACCCTCGGAGGGCGCTAATGAAAAACTGTTTTTT.

This rearrangement joins TRBV7-2 to TRBJ2-7; 11 bases map to TRBD2. Per the germline V gene, CDR1 is SGHTA and CDR2 is FQGNSA. V shed 5 bases and J 5 bases; nucleotides not matched to a gene: 5. This CDR3 contains 14 residues. The CDR3 bases are TGTGCCAGCAGCGCACTAGCGGGAGAGAACGAGCAGTACTTC. This gives the protein CASSALAGENEQYF.

The V call is TRBV28, the J call TRBJ1-5; 10 positions match TRBD1. CDR1 MDHEN and CDR2 SYDVKM come from the germline V gene. Germline trimming cut 7 bases from V and 4 bases from J; bases unmatched to any gene: 4. The CDR3 runs 14 residues. CDR3 protein: CASNRQGANQPQHF. The CDR3 coding sequence is TGTGCCAGCAACCGACAGGGGGCGAATCAGCCCCAGCATTTT.

The chain links TRBV19 to TRBJ1-2; maybe TRBD1 (5 bases). Trimming stripped 1 base from V and 8 bases from J, with 14 bases between. The CDR3 length is 14 residues. Germline assignment: CDR1 LNHDA and CDR2 SQIVND (reference sequence). The CDR3 nucleotides read TGTGCCAGTAGTATAGCCGTCCAGGGAAGCGGCTACACCTTC. It translates to CASSIAVQGSGYTF.

CDR3 residues: CASSDLGTGGRTEAFF. Written as DNA, the CDR3 is TGTGCCAGTAGTGACCTTGGGACAGGGGGCAGGACTGAAGCTTTCTTT. V and J are TRBV19 and TRBJ1-1, with 12 bases matching TRBD1. This CDR3 has 16 amino acids. J lost 5 bases, V lost 5 bases, and 9 bases had no gene match. Germline CDR1 LNHDA, CDR2 SQIVND (reference sequence). Full variable domain (missing parts from reference TRBV19 and TRBJ1-1): DGGITQSPKYLFRKEGQNVTLSCEQNLNHDAMYWYRQDPGQGLRLIYYSQIVNDFQKGDIAEGYSVSREKKESFPLTVTSAQKNPTAFYLCASSDLGTGGRTEAFFGQGTRLTVV.

CDR3 region: CASSGATVSGYTF. CDR3 in DNA: TGTGCCAGCAGTGGGGCGACAGTCAGTGGCTACACCTTC. V is TRBV6-1 and J is TRBJ1-2; D is perhaps TRBD1 (5 bases). Between the trimmed V and J ends, which lost 4 bases and 7 bases, there was a span of 13 bases. Germline CDR1 and CDR2: MNHNS and SASEGT. The CDR3 is 13 amino acids.

This chain's CDR3 is CASSSSIAGGPYNEQFF. The CDR3 DNA is TGCGCCAGCAGCTCATCTATAGCGGGAGGGCCCTACAATGAGCAGTTCTTC. The chain is built from TRBV5-1 and TRBJ2-1; 11 nucleotides line up with TRBD2. Germline CDR1 and CDR2: SGHRS and YFSETQ. V lost 3 bases and J lost 2; bases outside the gene matches: 7. The CDR3 extends over 17 amino acids. Full variable domain (outside the CDR3, taken from reference TRBV5-1 and TRBJ2-1): KAGVTQTPRYLIKTRGQQVTLSCSPISGHRSVSWYQQTPGQGLQFLFEYFSETQRNKGNFPGRFSGRQFSNSRSEMNVSTLELGDSALYLCASSSSIAGGPYNEQFFGPGTRLTVL.

This rearrangement joins TRBV2 to TRBJ2-5; tentative D call: TRBD2 (6 bases). The end of the DNA fits TRBJ2-7 better, so the J call may be wrong. Germline V gene data show CDR1 as SNHLY and CDR2 as FYNNEI. CDR3 length equals 15 residues. The CDR3 is CASIGGSRPSYEQYF. In DNA, the CDR3 is TGTGCCAGCATCGGGGGATCTCGACCTTCCTACGAGCAGTACTTC.

The gene calls are TRBV5-6 and TRBJ1-3; perhaps TRBD1 as D (5 bases). This CDR3 has 14 residues. Between the trimmed V and J ends, which lost 3 bases and 0 bases, there was a span of 7 bases. Germline V gives CDR1 SGHDT, CDR2 YYEEEE. CDR3 loop: CASSSGGSGNTIYF. The DNA for the CDR3 is TGTGCCAGCAGCTCGGGGGGCTCTGGAAACACCATATATTTT. Full variable domain (missing parts from reference TRBV5-6 and TRBJ1-3): DAGVTQSPTHLIKTRGQQVTLRCSPKSGHDTVSWYQQALGQGPQFIFQYYEEEERQRGNFPDRFSGHQFPNYSSELNVNALLLGDSALYLCASSSGGSGNTIYFGEGSWLTVV.

The DNA of the CDR3 is TGCAGTGCGGGCACGAACTACGAGCAGTACTTC. Translation gives CSAGTNYEQYF. The rearrangement uses TRBV20-1 and TRBJ2-7; D gene ambiguous. CDR1 is DFQATT, CDR2 SNEGSKA, per germline (reference sequence). V was clipped by 6 bases and J by 3 bases, with 9 bases between them. CDR3 length equals 11 residues.

This chain connects TRBV21-1 to TRBJ2-5; the DNA was not compared with TRBD1, the D call given in the table. TRBV21-1 is a documented pseudogene. CDR3 length: 14 amino acids. The CDR3: CASSTDRDQETQYF. CDR3 coding DNA: TGTGCCAGCAGTACAGACAGGGACCAAGAGACCCAGTACTTC.

The chain uses TRBV28 and TRBJ1-1; TRBD1 matches 9 bases. V lost 5 bases, J lost 1 base, and 2 bases stayed unmatched. The CDR3 runs 14 residues. CDR1 and CDR2 (germline): MDHEN, SYDVKM. The CDR3 is CASSTQGANTEAFF. The CDR3 coding sequence is TGTGCCAGCAGTACACAGGGGGCGAACACTGAAGCTTTCTTT.

The chain uses TRBV29-1 and TRBJ2-1, with TRBD2 matching 14 bases. This CDR3 has 15 residues. Losses at the gene ends were 6 bases for V and 7 bases for J; bases not matched to a gene: 8. Germline values: CDR1 SQVTM, CDR2 ANQGSEA. The CDR3 coding sequence is TGCAGCGTGCCGGGACTAGCGGGAGTGGGGAATGAGCAGTTCTTC. It specifies CSVPGLAGVGNEQFF.

The chain uses TRBV6-9 and TRBJ1-1, with 8 bases that match TRBD1. Germline V gene lookup returns CDR1 MNHGY and CDR2 SVAAGI. The V gene end was trimmed by 5 bases and the J gene end by 3 bases; junction bases not matched to a gene: 8. This CDR3 has 15 residues. The CDR3 DNA sequence: TGTGCCAGCAGTCCGGGGGACAGGAGGTACACTGAAGCTTTCTTT. This codes for CASSPGDRRYTEAFF.

V and J are TRBV6-5 and TRBJ2-5; possible D gene TRBD2, 5 bases. The J call is doubtful: the DNA matches TRBJ2-7 better. The CDR3 is 14 amino acids. Germline lookup yields CDR1 MNHEY and CDR2 SVGAGI. The CDR3, as DNA: TGTGCCAGCAGCAGCTCCCGGGATGCCTACGAGCAGTACTTC. It yields the protein CASSSSRDAYEQYF.

This chain joins TRBV19 and TRBJ2-1, with TRBD2 matching 8 bases. This CDR3 has 15 amino acids. Per germline, CDR1 LNHDA and CDR2 SQIVND (reference sequence). Trimming took 1 base from V and 4 from J; bases not matched to a gene: 3. CDR3 coding DNA: TGTGCCAGTAGTATAGCGGGAGGGCCGTACAATGAGCAGTTCTTC. Protein product: CASSIAGGPYNEQFF.

This rearrangement joins TRBV19 to TRBJ2-2; 8 nucleotides match TRBD1. J lost 1 base, V lost 6 bases, and 13 bases had no gene match. The CDR3 runs to 18 residues. CDR1 is LNHDA and CDR2 is SQIVND in the germline V gene (reference sequence). CDR3 sequence: CASSSGTGDTMNTGELFF. In DNA, the CDR3 is TGTGCCAGTAGCTCCGGGACAGGTGACACCATGAACACCGGGGAGCTGTTTTTT.

The chain carries TRBV18 and TRBJ1-3, with D tentatively TRBD1 (5 bases). In germline, CDR1 is KGHSH, CDR2 LQKENI. CDR3 length equals 14 residues. The V gene lost 3 bases and the J gene lost 4 bases, with 10 bases spanning the gap. For the CDR3, the DNA is TGTGCCAGCTCACCCGGACACGAAGGAAACACCATATATTTT. It is translated as CASSPGHEGNTIYF.

The chain carries TRBV28 and TRBJ1-2; 12 bases fit TRBD1. Trimming at V came to 2 bases and at J to 9 bases, leaving 7 bases not matched to a gene. This CDR3 is built from 15 residues. Germline V gene data show CDR1 as MDHEN and CDR2 as SYDVKM. The CDR3 nucleotides read TGTGCCAGCAGTTTAGGGACAGGGGGCCTTACGAGCTACACCTTC. Amino acid sequence: CASSLGTGGLTSYTF.

The chain recombines TRBV18 with TRBJ2-7, with TRBD2 as a possible D gene (6 bases). CDR3 length: 16 amino acids. Germline V gene sequence: CDR1 KGHSH, CDR2 LQKENI. With 3 bases removed from V and 3 bases from J, the gap between germline ends came to 18 bases. The CDR3 protein is CASSPRRLEFGYEQYF. As DNA, the CDR3 is TGTGCCAGCTCACCCCGGCGACTAGAATTTGGCTACGAGCAGTACTTC. Filled out from reference TRBV18 and TRBJ2-7, the complete variable domain reads NAGVMQNPRHLVRRRGQEARLRCSPMKGHSHVYWYRQLPEEGLKFMVYLQKENIIDESGMPKERFSAEFPKEGPSILRIQQVVRGDSAAYFCASSPRRLEFGYEQYFGPGTRLTVT.

The rearrangement joins TRBV7-3 to TRBJ2-1, with 9 positions matching TRBD2. Germline V gives CDR1 SGHTA, CDR2 FQGTGA. The CDR3 runs to 16 residues. V trimming: 3 bases; J trimming: 5 bases; junction bases outside the gene matches: 8. DNA for the CDR3: TGTGCCAGCAGCTTCAAGGCGGGAGGGGTCGACAATGAGCAGTTCTTC. It is translated as CASSFKAGGVDNEQFF.

The chain combines TRBV5-4 with TRBJ2-1; 9 bases line up with TRBD2. Germline CDR1 and CDR2: SGHNT and YYREEE (reference sequence). The V gene end was trimmed by 5 bases and the J gene end by 9 bases; junction bases not matched to a gene: 9. This CDR3 is 14 amino acids long. The CDR3, as DNA: TGTGCCAGCAGTACCGGGACTAGCCTTCTTGAGCAGTTCTTC. Protein product: CASSTGTSLLEQFF.

The V call is TRBV13, the J call TRBJ2-3; TRBD2 agrees at 11 bases. The CDR3 covers 15 residues. Germline V gene data show CDR1 as PRHDT and CDR2 as FYEKMQ (reference sequence). The V gene end was trimmed by 3 bases and the J gene end by 2 bases; junction bases not matched to a gene: 1. The CDR3 DNA follows: TGTGCCAGCAGCTTTAGCGGGAGGGTCACAGATACGCAGTATTTT. Encoded protein: CASSFSGRVTDTQYF.

V and J are TRBV28 and TRBJ2-6, with 8 bases aligning to TRBD1. The V gene's germline CDR1 is MDHEN and CDR2 SYDVKM. There are 17 residues in the CDR3. Germline trimming cut 6 bases from V and 1 base from J; bases unmatched to any gene: 8. This CDR3 reads CASSHDRGSSGANVLTF. The CDR3 bases are TGTGCCAGCAGCCACGACAGGGGTTCATCTGGGGCCAACGTCCTGACTTTC.